The present TCR beta chain was sequenced within a study of response to subunit inactivated influenza vaccine. Germline V CDR1 and CDR2: LGHDT, YNNKEL (reference sequence). The CDR3 totals 15 residues. The J segment lost 5 bases and the V segment lost 11 bases, leaving 18 bases of the junction unmatched. Remarks on this clonotype: The antigen is undetermined.

The study, taken as a whole, reports: Researchers suggested that each seasonal influenza vaccination recruits few new T cells.

TCRdb ran MiXCR on the RT-PCR reads and lists one entry per CDR3 protein. The repertoire holds about 780,000 distinct CDR3 sequences, with approximately 17% as singletons. The chain couples TRBV3-1 to TRBJ2-7; 7 nucleotides align to TRBD2. The sequence was collected from a man aged 50 or older who received an inactivated influenza vaccine. The sample consisted of PBMCs from blood, taken about 5 days after vaccination. This CDR3 is CASCQDLREWNEQYF. As DNA, the CDR3 is TGTGCCTCCTGCCAAGATTTGCGGGAGTGGAACGAGCAGTACTTC.